The clone carrying this T cell receptor beta chain was counted between two and nine times. Its antigen is currently unknown. This entry belongs to a study of immune evolution from preneoplasia to lung adenocarcinoma. Findings and caveats of the study: Later-stage lesions appeared to have more T cells, more diversity, less clonality.

This table comes from immunoSEQ multiplex PCR, and its TCRdb copy is limited to in-frame clones, with some not included. This table holds 5,500 to 6,500 clones, roughly 74% found once. The CDR3 runs to 12 residues. Trimming took 6 bases from V and 5 from J, leaving 14 bases between them. Germline lookup yields CDR1 SQVTM and CDR2 ANQGSEA. The sequenced sample consisted of FFPE adjacent normal lung tissue. The source is a donor aged 70 or older with lung adenocarcinoma. The V gene is TRBV29-1, the J gene TRBJ2-7; D gene unclear. The CDR3 region has the DNA TGCAGCGTGTTCCAACCCCCCCACGAGCAGTACTTC. Its protein product is CSVFQPPHEQYF.